The 24 T cell receptor beta chains given below trace back to one sample, sequenced in a study of beta chain features in type 1 diabetes. Since all of the isolated RNA was reverse transcribed, expressed TCRB transcripts were what got sequenced. Clones were sequenced by immunoSEQ multiplex PCR, and TCRdb holds only the in-frame ones, with some missing. The data hold roughly 730,000 clones, with about an eighth observed a single time. No antigens are known for them. The study's findings and limits: Moderately but significantly shorter TCRB CDR3s were found in Type 1 diabetes patients in all four CD4+ subsets.

Sequenced: naive CD4+ T cells from blood. Every receptor here comes from a man younger than 35 with type 1 diabetes.

This clone was observed a few times. The rearrangement uses TRBV7-9 and TRBJ1-1; perhaps TRBD1 as D (5 bases). Between the trimmed V and J ends, which lost 5 bases and 2 bases, there was a span of 18 bases. From germline, CDR1 is SEHNR and CDR2 FQNEAQ (reference sequence). The CDR3 has 16 amino acids. The CDR3 DNA reads as TGTGCCAGCAGCGCCGGGACCCTAAACGGAAACACTGAAGCTTTCTTT. Protein: CASSAGTLNGNTEAFF. Based on the CDR3 plus reference TRBV7-9 and TRBJ1-1, the full variable domain is DTGVSQNPRHKITKRGQNVTFRCDPISEHNRLYWYRQTLGQGPEFLTYFQNEAQLEKSRLLSDRFSAERPKGSFSTLEIQRTEQGDSAMYLCASSAGTLNGNTEAFFGQGTRLTVV.

The chain recombines TRBV30 with TRBJ2-5; unclear D gene. The CDR3 is 13 residues long. The V end lost 4 bases, the J end lost 7 bases, and 16 bases lay between the germline ends. CDR1 and CDR2 (germline): GTSNPN, SVGIG (reference sequence). The chain's CDR3 is CAWTERAGRTQYF. As DNA, the CDR3 is TGTGCCTGGACAGAACGGGCAGGCCGGACCCAGTACTTC.

This clone was counted a few times. The chain joins TRBV28 to TRBJ2-5; D might be TRBD2 (6 bases). V lost 2 bases to trimming and J lost 2 bases, with 12 bases between them. The germline CDR1 and CDR2 sequences are MDHEN and SYDVKM. The CDR3 is 15 amino acids. The CDR3 reads CASSLGGVLQETQYF. The CDR3 DNA follows: TGTGCCAGCAGTTTAGGCGGGGTCCTTCAAGAGACCCAGTACTTC.

The chain links TRBV7-8 to TRBJ1-2, with D maybe TRBD1 (5 bases). The length of the CDR3 is 15 residues. Per germline, CDR1 SGHVS and CDR2 FQNEAQ. V lost 0 bases, J lost 1 base, and 9 bases lay in between. CDR3 protein: CASSLATANNYGYTF. The CDR3 DNA reads TGTGCCAGCAGCTTAGCGACAGCAAATAACTATGGCTACACCTTC.

The CDR3 DNA sequence: TGCGCCAGCAGCTTGGGCGACAGTCCCACAGATACGCAGTATTTT. Amino acids: CASSLGDSPTDTQYF. The rearrangement joins TRBV5-1 to TRBJ2-3; perhaps TRBD1 as D (5 bases). Trimming removed 0 bases from V and 2 bases from J, with 10 bases in between. The length of the CDR3 is 15 residues. Germline CDR1 reads SGHRS; CDR2 reads YFSETQ.

This clone was counted only a few times. The chain recombines TRBV9 with TRBJ1-5; perhaps TRBD1 as D (6 bases). Trimming shortened V by 3 bases and J by 0 bases, and 10 bases separated the two germline ends. Germline V lookup: CDR1 SGDLS, CDR2 YYNGEE. This CDR3 has 15 residues. The CDR3 region has the DNA TGTGCCAGCAGCGCAGGACAGATTAGCAATCAGCCCCAGCATTTT. As protein: CASSAGQISNQPQHF.

This clone has a handful of counts. The genes are TRBV19 and TRBJ1-1; D unclear. CDR3 size: 12 residues. The V end was cut by 6 bases, the J end by 0 bases, with 5 bases between. The germline V gene has CDR1 LNHDA and CDR2 SQIVND (reference sequence). CDR3 sequence reads: CASSQMNTEAFF. As DNA, the CDR3 is TGTGCCAGTAGCCAAATGAACACTGAAGCTTTCTTT.

The chain couples TRBV9 to TRBJ1-1; 7 positions agree with TRBD1. J lost 3 bases, V lost 4 bases, and 12 bases had no gene match. The CDR3 extends over 16 amino acids. The germline CDR1 and CDR2 sequences are SGDLS and YYNGEE. DNA of the CDR3: TGTGCCAGCAGCATACAGGGGAACGGGTTGGACACTGAAGCTTTCTTT. Amino acids: CASSIQGNGLDTEAFF.

This clone was recorded a few times. The CDR3: CAISGQGTSNQPQHF. DNA of the CDR3: TGTGCCATCAGTGGGCAGGGGACGTCAAATCAGCCCCAGCATTTT. The V gene is TRBV10-3, the J gene TRBJ1-5, with D possibly TRBD1 on 6 matching bases. The V end lost 4 bases, the J end lost 4 bases, and 14 bases lay between the germline ends. The CDR3 sequence is 15 residues long. Germline V lookup: CDR1 ENHRY, CDR2 SYGVKD.

This clone turned up a few times. The CDR3 bases are TGTGCCAGCAGGGCCAATGGGGGGACAGCCACCTACGAGCAGTACTTC. Its translation is CASRANGGTATYEQYF. The gene calls are TRBV5-4 and TRBJ2-7; TRBD1 might be the D (7 bases). The CDR3 extends over 16 amino acids. Germline CDR1 reads SGHNT; CDR2 reads YYREEE (reference sequence). V was clipped by 5 bases and J by 2 bases, with 20 bases between them.

This clone turned up a few times. The chain combines TRBV15 with TRBJ2-6, with a weak D call TRBD1 (6 bases). V lost 0 bases and J lost 0, with 12 bases in between. The CDR3 extends over 18 amino acids. CDR1 and CDR2 (germline): LNHNV, YYDKDF (reference sequence). The CDR3 DNA reads TGTGCCACCAGCAGAGATCCCCAGGGGAGCTCTGGGGCCAACGTCCTGACTTTC. Amino acids: CATSRDPQGSSGANVLTF.

V is TRBV2 and J is TRBJ2-3, with D unclear. Trimming took 8 bases from V and 2 from J, leaving 11 bases between them. Germline V gene lookup returns CDR1 SNHLY and CDR2 FYNNEI. This CDR3 contains 13 residues. CDR3 region: CASRAEITDTQYF. For the CDR3, the DNA is TGTGCCAGCCGGGCGGAGATCACAGATACGCAGTATTTT.

The J gene is TRBJ1-2, the V gene TRBV11-2; 7 bases agree with TRBD1. The trim removed 5 bases at V and 4 bases at J, leaving 7 bases unmatched. This CDR3 has 14 amino acids. Germline CDR1 SGHAT, CDR2 FQNNGV. CDR3 bases: TGTGCCAGCAGCGGACAGGAGGGAGGCTATGGCTACACCTTC. Its protein is CASSGQEGGYGYTF.

This clone showed up just a few times. J is TRBJ1-4 and V is TRBV7-9, with D hard to call. This CDR3 is 13 amino acids long. Per the germline V gene, CDR1 is SEHNR and CDR2 is FQNEAQ (reference sequence). Trimming took 3 bases from V and 6 from J, leaving 8 bases between them. This chain's CDR3 is CASSLTRYEKLFF. Written as DNA, the CDR3 is TGTGCCAGCAGCTTGACACGTTATGAAAAACTGTTTTTT. The entire variable domain, with the rest obtained from reference TRBV7-9 and TRBJ1-4, is as follows: DTGVSQNPRHKITKRGQNVTFRCDPISEHNRLYWYRQTLGQGPEFLTYFQNEAQLEKSRLLSDRFSAERPKGSFSTLEIQRTEQGDSAMYLCASSLTRYEKLFFGSGTQLSVL.

This clone came up a few times. V usage is TRBV29-1 and J usage is TRBJ1-1; D gene ambiguous. V was trimmed by 4 bases and J by 0 bases, leaving 9 bases between them. The CDR3 has 13 residues. The germline CDR1 and CDR2 sequences are SQVTM and ANQGSEA. The CDR3 loop is CSVVGIMNTEAFF. CDR3 in DNA: TGCAGCGTTGTAGGGATAATGAACACTGAAGCTTTCTTT.

This clone was found a few times. The chain uses TRBV30 and TRBJ1-1, with D uncertain. There are 10 residues in the CDR3. Germline CDR1 reads GTSNPN; CDR2 reads SVGIG (reference sequence). Trimming cost V 8 bases and J 9 bases, with 13 bases left between them. The CDR3, as DNA: TGTGCCGGTTCCAGAACTCAAGCTTTCTTT. This translates into CAGSRTQAFF.

This chain connects TRBV7-9 to TRBJ1-3; D call uncertain. Trimming took 5 bases from V and 5 from J, leaving 13 bases between them. The CDR3 is 14 amino acids. Germline CDR1 reads SEHNR; CDR2 reads FQNEAQ (reference sequence). The DNA of the CDR3 is TGTGCCAGCAGCCCCCAACAGACCCGAAACACCATATATTTT. This gives the protein CASSPQQTRNTIYF.

The V and J genes are TRBV7-9 and TRBJ2-7, with 9 positions matching TRBD1. The V and J ends lost 3 bases and 4 bases, in that order; junction bases with no gene match: 4. The CDR3 is 14 residues long. Germline CDR1 reads SEHNR; CDR2 reads FQNEAQ (reference sequence). CDR3 nucleotides: TGTGCCAGCAGCTTCGGGACAGGGCTATACGAGCAGTACTTC. Encoded protein: CASSFGTGLYEQYF. Full variable domain (outside the CDR3, taken from reference TRBV7-9 and TRBJ2-7): DTGVSQNPRHKITKRGQNVTFRCDPISEHNRLYWYRQTLGQGPEFLTYFQNEAQLEKSRLLSDRFSAERPKGSFSTLEIQRTEQGDSAMYLCASSFGTGLYEQYFGPGTRLTVT.

This clone was recorded a few times. The gene calls are TRBV6-5 and TRBJ2-2, with D perhaps matching TRBD1 or TRBD2 (5 bases each). Trimming took 2 bases from V and 6 from J, leaving 13 bases between them. From germline, CDR1 is MNHEY and CDR2 SVGAGI. The CDR3 loop spans 15 amino acids. The CDR3 sequence is CASSYGAGSPGELFF. DNA of the CDR3: TGTGCCAGCAGTTACGGGGCAGGGAGTCCCGGGGAGCTGTTTTTT.

The CDR3 protein is CAVSPLVGTEAFF. CDR3 sequence (DNA): TGTGCCGTCTCGCCCTTGGTTGGCACTGAAGCTTTCTTT. The V call is TRBV10-3, the J call TRBJ1-1; D is ambiguous. V shed 11 bases and J shed 4 bases, with 17 bases lying between them. CDR3 length equals 13 residues. Germline V gene lookup returns CDR1 ENHRY and CDR2 SYGVKD.

This clone was detected only a few times. The chain is built from TRBV19 and TRBJ1-6, with a possible D match to TRBD1 (6 bases). Trimming took 6 bases from V and 10 from J, leaving 25 bases between them. Germline loops: CDR1 LNHDA, CDR2 SQIVND (reference sequence). CDR3 length: 17 residues. The CDR3 loop is CASRNPGQGNFGSPLHF. DNA for the CDR3: TGTGCCAGTAGGAATCCAGGGCAGGGGAATTTTGGGTCACCCCTCCACTTT.

The rearrangement links TRBV6-5 to TRBJ1-2; 8 positions agree with TRBD1. The CDR3 spans 13 residues. Trimming at V came to 4 bases and at J to 7 bases, leaving 5 bases not matched to a gene. The germline V gene has CDR1 MNHEY and CDR2 SVGAGI. The CDR3 spells CASSWAGGLGYTF. CDR3 DNA: TGTGCCAGCAGTTGGGCAGGGGGCCTTGGCTACACCTTC.

This clone was recorded a few times. This chain joins TRBV9 and TRBJ2-1; 8 bases are a match to TRBD1. The germline CDR1 and CDR2 sequences are SGDLS and YYNGEE. V was pared by 4 bases and J by 0 bases, with 6 bases of the junction left unmatched. This CDR3 has 16 amino acids. The CDR3 region has the DNA TGTGCCAGCAGCCCTAGGACAGGGAGCTCCTACAATGAGCAGTTCTTC. Translation gives CASSPRTGSSYNEQFF.

This clone has just a few counts. This chain joins TRBV5-4 and TRBJ2-7; D could derive from TRBD1 or TRBD2 (5 bases each). CDR1 and CDR2 from the germline V gene are SGHNT and YYREEE (reference sequence). Deletions cut 4 bases from V and 1 base from J, with 12 bases between. The CDR3 covers 14 residues. CDR3: CASSPLGRSYEQYF. As DNA, the CDR3 is TGTGCCAGCAGCCCCCTGGGACGGTCCTACGAGCAGTACTTC.